This record covers a single TCR beta chain. Its specificity is unknown. This sample was included in a study of regulatory T cells in long-lasting Graves disease. Findings and limits, study-wide: TRBV28, TRBJ1-2 and TRBJ2-5 were favored in persistent disease.

This CDR3 contains 19 residues. Germline CDR1 and CDR2: LGHNT and FRNRAP. With 3 bases clipped from V and 0 bases from J, the junction kept 12 bases outside the gene matches. Specified time point: persistent/refractory GD, antithyroid drugs over 5 years with positive TRAb. Extracted PBMC RNA gave rise to the TCR library. Tubes containing EDTA received approximately 9.8 milliliters of drawn peripheral blood. Library construction for TCR beta used iRepertoire HTBI primers and Arm-PCR of CDR3 regions. TCRdb called the multiplex PCR reads again in MiXCR, with one record for every CDR3 protein. In the table there are 600,000 to 850,000 distinct CDR3 sequences, 30% of which are singletons.

The specimen was peripheral blood mononuclear cells (PBMCs), collected when the disease was refractory, from a patient treated with antithyroid drugs. This sequence was found in a female donor with Graves disease. The chain recombines TRBV12-5 with TRBJ2-1; 9 bases map to TRBD2. CDR3 nucleotides: TGTGCTAGTGGTTTAGTTCATGGAGCTAGCGGGACCTCCTACAATGAGCAGTTCTTC. It translates to CASGLVHGASGTSYNEQFF.